This passage covers 22 T cell receptor beta chains from one sample sequenced in a study of OX40 agonist ivuxolimab in advanced cancers. The repertoire was sequenced with immunoSEQ multiplex PCR; TCRdb's copy has only in-frame clones and lacks some. Of around 81,000 clones in the sample, 70% to 90% were seen once. The sample in question was CD4+ or CD8+ T cells sorted from blood, obtained in a trial of the OX40 agonist ivuxolimab. These receptors all stem from an adult with an advanced solid tumor such as melanoma, head and neck, liver or kidney cancer.

The chain combines TRBV5-8 with TRBJ2-2; D perhaps matches TRBD1 (6 bases). The CDR3 spans 14 residues. With 5 bases removed from V and 6 bases from J, the gap between germline ends came to 14 bases. The germline CDR1 and CDR2 sequences are SGHTS and YDEGEE. The DNA for the CDR3 is TGTGCCAGCAGACCCGTACAGGGACCCGGGGAGCTGTTTTTT. It specifies CASRPVQGPGELFF.

This clone appeared once. This rearrangement joins TRBV28 to TRBJ2-7; D is perhaps TRBD1 (5 bases). CDR3 length equals 12 residues. The germline V and J ends were trimmed by 4 bases and 7 bases, with 11 bases remaining between them. Germline V CDR1 and CDR2: MDHEN, SYDVKM. The chain's CDR3 is CASSSDTREQYF. DNA for the CDR3: TGTGCCAGCAGTTCGGACACGCGGGAGCAGTACTTC.

This chain links TRBV28 with TRBJ2-1, with 8 bases fitting TRBD1. V lost 6 bases and J lost 0; bases outside the gene matches: 7. Germline V gene data show CDR1 as MDHEN and CDR2 as SYDVKM. This CDR3 is built from 16 residues. CDR3 nucleotides: TGTGCCAGCAGAGACAGGGGTGCTAGCTCCTACAATGAGCAGTTCTTC. Its translation: CASRDRGASSYNEQFF.

This clone was observed a handful of times. The chain employs TRBV14 and TRBJ2-3, with a weak D call TRBD2 (6 bases). Trimming removed 1 base from V and 8 bases from J, with 10 bases in between. The CDR3 runs to 13 residues. Per germline, CDR1 SGHDN and CDR2 FVKESK. CDR3 DNA: TGTGCCAGCAGCCAAGTTTTGGGGGGTACGCAGTATTTT. Its translation is CASSQVLGGTQYF.

This rearrangement joins TRBV5-1 to TRBJ2-5; TRBD2 matches 11 bases. J was trimmed by 4 bases and V by 3 bases; bases with no gene match: 8. This CDR3 contains 16 residues. From germline, CDR1 is SGHRS and CDR2 YFSETQ. The CDR3 sequence: CASSWGLAARPETQYF. The CDR3 DNA is TGCGCCAGCAGCTGGGGACTAGCGGCAAGACCAGAGACCCAGTACTTC.

The count of this clone is one. The CDR3 coding sequence is TGTGCCAGTACGGGCCAGTATAGCACAGATACGCAGTATTTT. Residues: CASTGQYSTDTQYF. The gene calls are TRBV19 and TRBJ2-3; the D is unclear. CDR3 size: 14 residues. Germline V lookup: CDR1 LNHDA, CDR2 SQIVND (reference sequence). Deletions cut 7 bases from V and 0 bases from J, with 11 bases between. Based on the CDR3 plus reference TRBV19 and TRBJ2-3, the full variable domain is DGGITQSPKYLFRKEGQNVTLSCEQNLNHDAMYWYRQDPGQGLRLIYYSQIVNDFQKGDIAEGYSVSREKKESFPLTVTSAQKNPTAFYLCASTGQYSTDTQYFGPGTRLTVL.

The V and J genes are TRBV27 and TRBJ1-1; D remains unclear. The CDR3 extends over 14 amino acids. The germline V and J ends were trimmed by 6 bases and 3 bases, with 14 bases remaining between them. CDR1 and CDR2 from the germline V gene are MNHEY and SMNVEV (reference sequence). The CDR3 nucleotides are TGTGCCAGCAGCCGCGTGTACAGATACACTGAAGCTTTCTTT. Its translation is CASSRVYRYTEAFF.

This rearrangement joins TRBV25-1 to TRBJ1-1; 8 bases match TRBD1. V was pared by 0 bases and J by 4 bases, with 4 bases of the junction left unmatched. The CDR3 loop spans 15 amino acids. Germline loops: CDR1 MGHDK, CDR2 SYGVNS. DNA for the CDR3: TGTGCCAGCAGTGAATATACGGGACAGGCCACTGAAGCTTTCTTT. Translated, it gives CASSEYTGQATEAFF. The variable domain in full, completed from reference TRBV25-1 and TRBJ1-1, reads EADIYQTPRYLVIGTGKKITLECSQTMGHDKMYWYQQDPGMELHLIHYSYGVNSTEKGDLSSESTVSRIRTEHFPLTLESARPSHTSQYLCASSEYTGQATEAFFGQGTRLTVV.

The genes are TRBV27 and TRBJ2-7; 8 nucleotides match TRBD2. The germline V gene encodes CDR1 MNHEY and CDR2 SMNVEV (reference sequence). Trimming took 2 bases from V and 4 from J; bases not matched to a gene: 7. This CDR3 has 15 amino acids. The CDR3 reads CASSLKAGVSYEQYF. In nucleotides, the CDR3 is TGTGCCAGCAGTTTAAAAGCGGGAGTATCGTACGAGCAGTACTTC.

The count of this clone is one. The V call is TRBV6-5, the J call TRBJ2-7; D is unclear. The CDR3 is made up of 12 amino acids. Germline V gene data show CDR1 as MNHEY and CDR2 as SVGAGI. The V end lost 6 bases, the J end lost 6 bases, and 12 bases lay between the germline ends. The CDR3 DNA reads as TGTGCCAGCAGCCCCGTATTTGGCGAGCAGTACTTC. It yields the protein CASSPVFGEQYF.

V usage is TRBV7-3 and J usage is TRBJ2-7; 9 bases align to TRBD2. V gave up 5 bases and J gave up 3 bases; unmatched junction bases: 11. The CDR3 covers 16 residues. Per the germline V gene, CDR1 is SGHTA and CDR2 is FQGTGA. The CDR3 reads CASSLTAVAGDYEQYF. The DNA of the CDR3 is TGTGCCAGCAGCCTGACCGCAGTAGCGGGAGACTACGAGCAGTACTTC.

The rearrangement joins TRBV28 to TRBJ2-2; D not resolved. The V end lost 9 bases, the J end lost 2 bases, and 13 bases lay between the germline ends. CDR1 is MDHEN and CDR2 is SYDVKM in the germline V gene. The CDR3 extends over 14 amino acids. The CDR3 bases are TGTGCCAGTCTAGGATCCCGAAACACCGGGGAGCTGTTTTTT. It codes for CASLGSRNTGELFF.

The rearrangement links TRBV5-4 to TRBJ2-1, with 8 bases identical to TRBD2. The CDR3 is 15 amino acids. With V trimmed by 2 bases and J by 4 bases, 5 bases remained unmatched. In germline, CDR1 is SGHNT, CDR2 YYREEE (reference sequence). CDR3 nucleotides: TGTGCCAGCAGCTTAAGCGGGAGTTTGTACAATGAGCAGTTCTTC. It specifies CASSLSGSLYNEQFF.

This sequence joins TRBV9 and TRBJ2-6; TRBD2 might be the D (6 bases). Trimming shortened V by 0 bases and J by 0 bases, and 7 bases separated the two germline ends. The CDR3 has 16 amino acids. CDR1 is SGDLS and CDR2 is YYNGEE in the germline V gene. The CDR3 bases are TGTGCCAGCAGCGTAGGGGGACTCTCTGGGGCCAACGTCCTGACTTTC. As protein: CASSVGGLSGANVLTF.

This CDR3 reads CASSTRDSEKLFF. The CDR3 region has the DNA TGTGCCAGCAGTACCCGGGACAGTGAAAAACTGTTTTTT. The chain employs TRBV25-1 and TRBJ1-4; 7 nucleotides agree with TRBD1. This CDR3 spans 13 amino acids. The ends lost 5 bases at V and 7 bases at J; junction bases unmatched: 4. In germline, CDR1 is MGHDK, CDR2 SYGVNS. Together with reference TRBV25-1 and TRBJ1-4, the CDR3 gives the full variable domain: EADIYQTPRYLVIGTGKKITLECSQTMGHDKMYWYQQDPGMELHLIHYSYGVNSTEKGDLSSESTVSRIRTEHFPLTLESARPSHTSQYLCASSTRDSEKLFFGSGTQLSVL.

This chain uses TRBV7-2 with TRBJ1-5; D uncertain. V was trimmed by 1 base and J by 5 bases, leaving 9 bases between them. Germline lookup yields CDR1 SGHTA and CDR2 FQGNSA. The CDR3 is 14 amino acids. The CDR3 DNA follows: TGTGCCAGCAGCTTAGGGTCCCCCGATCAGCCCCAGCATTTT. Encoded protein: CASSLGSPDQPQHF.

The V and J genes are TRBV4-2 and TRBJ2-3; D gene ambiguous. V lost 0 bases to trimming and J lost 3 bases, with 10 bases between them. The germline V gene encodes CDR1 LGHNA and CDR2 YNFKEQ. The CDR3 contains 15 residues. The CDR3 DNA reads as TGTGCCAGCAGCCAAGATCGGGTGGGGACAGATACGCAGTATTTT. It translates to CASSQDRVGTDTQYF.

This chain uses TRBV6-6 with TRBJ2-4; possibly TRBD2 for D (6 bases). Germline V gene lookup returns CDR1 MNHNY and CDR2 SVGAGI (reference sequence). V gave up 6 bases and J gave up 8 bases, with 11 bases separating them. The CDR3 runs to 12 residues. Here the CDR3 DNA reads TGTGCCAGCAGCCTATCGGGAGACATTCAGTACTTC. Translation gives CASSLSGDIQYF.

V and J are TRBV11-2 and TRBJ2-7; TRBD2 is a possible D gene (5 bases). In germline, CDR1 is SGHAT, CDR2 FQNNGV. There are 14 residues in the CDR3. Trimming cost V 2 bases and J 7 bases, with 15 bases left between them. The CDR3 here is CASSLSLRTGEQYF. CDR3 sequence (DNA): TGTGCCAGCAGCTTATCTTTGCGTACGGGGGAGCAGTACTTC.

The chain couples TRBV19 to TRBJ2-2, with a weak D call TRBD1 (6 bases). V shed 5 bases and J shed 5 bases, with 12 bases lying between them. The CDR3 runs 14 residues. Per the germline V gene, CDR1 is LNHDA and CDR2 is SQIVND (reference sequence). The CDR3 region is CASSDKGDTGELFF. The CDR3 DNA sequence: TGTGCCAGTAGTGACAAGGGGGATACCGGGGAGCTGTTTTTT.

The V call is TRBV21-1, the J call TRBJ1-5. TRBV21-1 represents a pseudogene. The CDR3 consists of 21 residues. CDR3 DNA: TGTGCCAGCAGCAAAAAAAGCCGGGACTCCTCACCCCGAGTAAGCAATCAGCCCCAGCATTTT. It is translated as CASSKKSRDSSPRVSNQPQHF.

About this clone itself: The same CDR3 also results from other DNA sequences found in this sample. The chain combines TRBV7-6 with TRBJ2-2, with D possibly TRBD2 on 6 matching bases. The CDR3 is 16 amino acids. Germline V gene lookup returns CDR1 SGHVS and CDR2 FNYEAQ. Trimming removed 6 bases from V and 5 bases from J, with 19 bases in between. The CDR3 region has the DNA TGTGCCAGCAGACTAGATCCGGGAGTAAGGACCGGGGAGCTGTTTTTT. Translated, it gives CASRLDPGVRTGELFF. The full variable domain, in which reference TRBV7-6 and TRBJ2-2 provide the parts outside the CDR3, is GAGVSQSPRYKVTKRGQDVALRCDPISGHVSLYWYRQALGQGPEFLTYFNYEAQQDKSGLPNDRFSAERPEGSISTLTIQRTEQRDSAMYRCASRLDPGVRTGELFFGEGSRLTVL.